This T cell receptor (beta chain) is drawn from a study of blood T cell repertoires in COVID-19. Across the whole study: Samples came from the United States, Italy and Spain, spanning acute and convalescent COVID-19.

All enrollees were about 18 to 100 years old and from 20 to 25 US areas. This clone has just a few counts. The protocol was immunoSEQ multiplex PCR, while the TCRdb copy is restricted to in-frame clones and leaves out a portion. The data show roughly 200,000 clones, about nine tenths seen once. This receptor was identified in a woman aged 40 to 50 with acute COVID-19. Sample: PBMCs or T cells enriched from blood (not recorded which).

The CDR3: CASSDRTGHPEAFF. Written as DNA, the CDR3 is TGTGCCAGCAGCGACCGGACAGGGCATCCGGAAGCTTTCTTT. The chain carries TRBV9 and TRBJ1-1, with 8 bases fitting TRBD1. V was clipped by 3 bases and J by 8 bases; unmatched bases: 9. This CDR3 comprises 14 residues. Germline V gene data show CDR1 as SGDLS and CDR2 as YYNGEE.